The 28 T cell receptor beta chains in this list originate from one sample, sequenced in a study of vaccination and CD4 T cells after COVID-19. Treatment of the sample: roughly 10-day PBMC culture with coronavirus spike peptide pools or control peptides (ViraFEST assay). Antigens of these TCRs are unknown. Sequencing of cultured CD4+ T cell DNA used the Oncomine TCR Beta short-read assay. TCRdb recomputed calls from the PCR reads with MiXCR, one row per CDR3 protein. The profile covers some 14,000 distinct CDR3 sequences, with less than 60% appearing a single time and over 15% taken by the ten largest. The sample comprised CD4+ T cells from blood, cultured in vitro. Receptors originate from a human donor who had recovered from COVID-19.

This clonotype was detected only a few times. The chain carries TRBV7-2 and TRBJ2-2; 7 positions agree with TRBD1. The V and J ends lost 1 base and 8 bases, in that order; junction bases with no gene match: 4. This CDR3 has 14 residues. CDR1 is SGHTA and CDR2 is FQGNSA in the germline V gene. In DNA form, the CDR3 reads TGTGCCAGCAGCTTAGACAGGGGTCGGGGGGAGCTGTTTTTT. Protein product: CASSLDRGRGELFF.

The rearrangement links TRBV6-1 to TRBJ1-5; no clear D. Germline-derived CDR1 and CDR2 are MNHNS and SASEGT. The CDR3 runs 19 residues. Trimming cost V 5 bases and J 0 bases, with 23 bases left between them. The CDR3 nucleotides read TGTGCCAGCAGTCCCCCCGGGTCCTCAACCAAGTATAGCAATCAGCCCCAGCATTTT. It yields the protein CASSPPGSSTKYSNQPQHF.

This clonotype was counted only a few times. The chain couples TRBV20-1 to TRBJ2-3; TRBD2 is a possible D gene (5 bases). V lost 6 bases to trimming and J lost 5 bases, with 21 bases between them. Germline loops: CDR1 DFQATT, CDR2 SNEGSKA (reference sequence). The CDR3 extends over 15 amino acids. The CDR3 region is CSAESRGGGGDTQYF. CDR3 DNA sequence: TGCAGTGCCGAGAGCCGGGGTGGCGGTGGAGATACGCAGTATTTT.

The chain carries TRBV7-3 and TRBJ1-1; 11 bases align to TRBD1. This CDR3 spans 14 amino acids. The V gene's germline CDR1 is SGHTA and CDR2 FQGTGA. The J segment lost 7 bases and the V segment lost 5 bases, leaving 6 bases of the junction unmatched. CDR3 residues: CASSADRGLGEAFF. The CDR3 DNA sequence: TGTGCCAGCAGCGCGGACAGGGGGCTCGGTGAAGCTTTCTTT.

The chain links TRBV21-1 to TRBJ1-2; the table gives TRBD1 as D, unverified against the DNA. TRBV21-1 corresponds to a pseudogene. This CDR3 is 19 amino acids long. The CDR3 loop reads CASSKAPKSPGQGASGYTF. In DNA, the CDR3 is TGTGCCAGCAGCAAAGCTCCAAAATCCCCGGGACAGGGGGCTAGCGGCTACACCTTC.

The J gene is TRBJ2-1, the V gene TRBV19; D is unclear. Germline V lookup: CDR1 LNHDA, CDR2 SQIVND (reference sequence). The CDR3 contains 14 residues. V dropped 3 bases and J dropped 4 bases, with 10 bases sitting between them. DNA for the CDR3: TGTGCCAGTAGTATCGGTACCGCTTACAATGAGCAGTTCTTC. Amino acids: CASSIGTAYNEQFF.

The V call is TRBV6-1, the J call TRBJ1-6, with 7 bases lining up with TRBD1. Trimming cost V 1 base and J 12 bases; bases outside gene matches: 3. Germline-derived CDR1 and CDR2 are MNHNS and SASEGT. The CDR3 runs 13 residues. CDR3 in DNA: TGTGCCAGCAGTGAAGAGTGGGACAGACCCCTCCACTTT. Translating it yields CASSEEWDRPLHF.

The CDR3 region has the DNA TGTGCCAGCAGTTACCCCGAGAGTGCGGCAGATACGCAGTATTTT. This translates into CASSYPESAADTQYF. The chain joins TRBV6-2 or TRBV6-3 to TRBJ2-3, with no clear D. CDR1 and CDR2 (germline): MNHEY, SVGEGT. Deletions cut 2 bases from V and 4 bases from J, with 13 bases between. This CDR3 is built from 15 residues.

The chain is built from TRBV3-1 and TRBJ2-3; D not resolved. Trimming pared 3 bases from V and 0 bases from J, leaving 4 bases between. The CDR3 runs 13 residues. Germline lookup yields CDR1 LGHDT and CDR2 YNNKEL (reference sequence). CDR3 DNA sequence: TGTGCCAGCAGCCAGCTTAGCACAGATACGCAGTATTTT. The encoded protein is CASSQLSTDTQYF.

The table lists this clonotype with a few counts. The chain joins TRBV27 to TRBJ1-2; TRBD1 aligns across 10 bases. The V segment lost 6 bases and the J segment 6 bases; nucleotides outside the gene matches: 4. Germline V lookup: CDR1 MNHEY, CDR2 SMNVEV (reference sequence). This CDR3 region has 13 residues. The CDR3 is CASRVTGGDGYTF. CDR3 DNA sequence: TGTGCCAGCAGAGTGACAGGGGGCGATGGCTACACCTTC.

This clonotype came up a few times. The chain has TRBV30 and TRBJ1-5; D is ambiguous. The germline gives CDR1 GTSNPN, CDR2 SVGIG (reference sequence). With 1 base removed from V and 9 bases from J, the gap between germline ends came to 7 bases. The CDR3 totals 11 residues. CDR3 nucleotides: TGTGCCTGGAGTGACGGTGGGCCCCAGCATTTT. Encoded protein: CAWSDGGPQHF.

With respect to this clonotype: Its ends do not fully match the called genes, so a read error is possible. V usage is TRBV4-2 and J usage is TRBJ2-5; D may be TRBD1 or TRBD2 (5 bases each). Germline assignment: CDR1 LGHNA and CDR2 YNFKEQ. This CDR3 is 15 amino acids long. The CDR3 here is CASTQRGDPWETQYF. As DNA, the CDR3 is TGTGCCAGCACCCAACGGGGCGACCCCTGGGAGACCCAGTACTTC.

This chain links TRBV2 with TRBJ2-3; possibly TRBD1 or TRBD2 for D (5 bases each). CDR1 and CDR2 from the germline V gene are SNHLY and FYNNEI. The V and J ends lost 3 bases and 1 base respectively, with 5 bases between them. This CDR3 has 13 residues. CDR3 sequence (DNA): TGTGCCAGCAGTGAGGGGGGCACAGATACGCAGTATTTT. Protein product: CASSEGGTDTQYF.

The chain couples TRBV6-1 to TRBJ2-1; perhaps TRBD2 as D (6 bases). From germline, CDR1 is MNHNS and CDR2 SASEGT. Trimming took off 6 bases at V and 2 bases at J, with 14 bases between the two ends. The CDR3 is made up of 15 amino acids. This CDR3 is CASRSRESPYNEQFF. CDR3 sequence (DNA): TGTGCCAGCAGGTCCCGGGAGAGTCCCTACAATGAGCAGTTCTTC.

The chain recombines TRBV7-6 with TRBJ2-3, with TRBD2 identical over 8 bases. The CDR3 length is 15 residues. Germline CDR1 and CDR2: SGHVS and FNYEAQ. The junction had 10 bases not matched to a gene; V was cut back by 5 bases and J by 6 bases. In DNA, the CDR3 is TGTGCCAGCAGCCCCCGGGGGGGCGGAGGGGATACGCAGTATTTT. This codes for CASSPRGGGGDTQYF.

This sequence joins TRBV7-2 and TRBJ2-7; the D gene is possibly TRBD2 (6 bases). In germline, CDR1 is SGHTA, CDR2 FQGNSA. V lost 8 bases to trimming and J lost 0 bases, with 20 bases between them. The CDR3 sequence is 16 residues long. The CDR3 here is CASGSKRASASYEQYF. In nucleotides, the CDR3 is TGTGCCAGCGGATCTAAGCGGGCTAGCGCCTCCTACGAGCAGTACTTC.

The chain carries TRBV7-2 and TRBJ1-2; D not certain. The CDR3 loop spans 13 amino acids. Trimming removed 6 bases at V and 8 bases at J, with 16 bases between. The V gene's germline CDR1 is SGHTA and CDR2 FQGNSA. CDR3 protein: CASSRYLDWGYTF. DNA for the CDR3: TGTGCCAGCAGTCGGTATTTGGATTGGGGCTACACCTTC.

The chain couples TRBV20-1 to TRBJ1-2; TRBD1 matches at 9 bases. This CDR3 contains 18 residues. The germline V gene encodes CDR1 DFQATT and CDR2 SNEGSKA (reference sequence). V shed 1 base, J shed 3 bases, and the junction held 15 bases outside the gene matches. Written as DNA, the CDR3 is TGCAGTGCTAGAGCTCAGGACAGGGGCACGCCCCACTACTATGGCTACACCTTC. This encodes CSARAQDRGTPHYYGYTF.

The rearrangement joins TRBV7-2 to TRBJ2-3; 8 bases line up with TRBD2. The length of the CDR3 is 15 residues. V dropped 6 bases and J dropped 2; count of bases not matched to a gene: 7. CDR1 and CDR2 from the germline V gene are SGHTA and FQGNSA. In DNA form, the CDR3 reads TGTGCCAGCAGTCCTTATAGCGGGGACACAGATACGCAGTATTTT. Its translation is CASSPYSGDTDTQYF. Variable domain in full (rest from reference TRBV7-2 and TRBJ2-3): GAGVSQSPSNKVTEKGKDVELRCDPISGHTALYWYRQSLGQGLEFLIYFQGNSAPDKSGLPSDRFSAERTGGSVSTLTIQRTQQEDSAVYLCASSPYSGDTDTQYFGPGTRLTVL.

The CDR3 DNA is TGTGCCAGCTCACCAGGGACACACAACACCGGGGAGCTGTTTTTT. This encodes CASSPGTHNTGELFF. The genes are TRBV18 and TRBJ2-2; D is perhaps TRBD1 (6 bases). Germline V lookup: CDR1 KGHSH, CDR2 LQKENI. The CDR3 totals 15 residues. V lost 2 bases, J lost 2 bases, and 9 bases lay in between.

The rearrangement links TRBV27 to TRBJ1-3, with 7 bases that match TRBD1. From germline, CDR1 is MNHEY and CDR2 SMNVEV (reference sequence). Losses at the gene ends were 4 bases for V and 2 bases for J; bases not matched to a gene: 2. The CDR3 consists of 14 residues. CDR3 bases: TGTGCCAGCAGTTCGGACAGGACTGGAAACACCATATATTTT. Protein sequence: CASSSDRTGNTIYF.

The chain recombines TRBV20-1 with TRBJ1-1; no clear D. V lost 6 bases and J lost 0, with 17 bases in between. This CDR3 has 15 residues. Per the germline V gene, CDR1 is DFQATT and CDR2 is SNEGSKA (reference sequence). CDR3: CSAGSWAPMNTEAFF. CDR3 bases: TGCAGTGCCGGGTCGTGGGCCCCCATGAACACTGAAGCTTTCTTT.

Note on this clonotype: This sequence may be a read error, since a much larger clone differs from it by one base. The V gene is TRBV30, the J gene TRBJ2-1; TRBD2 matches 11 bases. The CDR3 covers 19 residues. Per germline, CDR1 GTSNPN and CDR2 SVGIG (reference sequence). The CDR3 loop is CAWSATTWRASGRPNERFF. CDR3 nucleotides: TGTGCCTGGAGTGCCACTACGTGGCGGGCTAGCGGGAGGCCCAATGAGCGGTTCTTC.

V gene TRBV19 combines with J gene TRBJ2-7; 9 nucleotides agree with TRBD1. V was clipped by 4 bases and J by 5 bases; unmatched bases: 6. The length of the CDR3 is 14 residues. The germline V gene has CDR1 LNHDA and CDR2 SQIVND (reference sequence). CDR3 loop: CASSTTGGSHEQYF. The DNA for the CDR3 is TGTGCCAGTAGTACGACAGGGGGGAGCCACGAGCAGTACTTC.

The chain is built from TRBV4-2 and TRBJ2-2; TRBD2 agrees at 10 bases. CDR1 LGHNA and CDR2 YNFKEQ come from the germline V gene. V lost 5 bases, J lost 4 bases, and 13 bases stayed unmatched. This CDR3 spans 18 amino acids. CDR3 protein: CASSSLGLAGARTGELFF. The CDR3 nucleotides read TGTGCCAGCAGCTCCTTAGGCCTAGCGGGAGCTCGCACCGGGGAGCTGTTTTTT.

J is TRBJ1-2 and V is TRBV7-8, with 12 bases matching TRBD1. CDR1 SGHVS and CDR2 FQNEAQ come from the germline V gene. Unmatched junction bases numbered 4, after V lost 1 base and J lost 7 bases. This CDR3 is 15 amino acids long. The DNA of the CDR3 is TGTGCCAGCAGCTTAGTGGGACAGGGGGCCGGTGGCTACACCTTC. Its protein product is CASSLVGQGAGGYTF. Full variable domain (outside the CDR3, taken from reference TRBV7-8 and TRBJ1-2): GAGVSQSPRYKVAKRGQDVALRCDPISGHVSLFWYQQALGQGPEFLTYFQNEAQLDKSGLPSDRFFAERPEGSVSTLKIQRTQQEDSAVYLCASSLVGQGAGGYTFGSGTRLTVV.

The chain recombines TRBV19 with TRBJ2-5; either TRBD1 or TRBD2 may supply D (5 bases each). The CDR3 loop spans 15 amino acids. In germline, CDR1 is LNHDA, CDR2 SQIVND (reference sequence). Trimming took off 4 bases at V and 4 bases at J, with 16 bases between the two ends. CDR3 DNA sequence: TGTGCCAGTAGTACCTCCGGGACCAAAATAGAGACCCAGTACTTC. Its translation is CASSTSGTKIETQYF. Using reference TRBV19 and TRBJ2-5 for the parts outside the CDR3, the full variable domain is DGGITQSPKYLFRKEGQNVTLSCEQNLNHDAMYWYRQDPGQGLRLIYYSQIVNDFQKGDIAEGYSVSREKKESFPLTVTSAQKNPTAFYLCASSTSGTKIETQYFGPGTRLLVL.

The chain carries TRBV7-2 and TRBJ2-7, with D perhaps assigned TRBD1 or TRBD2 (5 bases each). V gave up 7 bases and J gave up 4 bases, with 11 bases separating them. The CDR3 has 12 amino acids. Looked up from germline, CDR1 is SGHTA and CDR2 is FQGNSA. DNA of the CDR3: TGTGCCAGCAACCGGGACGGTTACGAGCAGTACTTC. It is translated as CASNRDGYEQYF.